Following are 24 T cell receptor beta chains from one sample sequenced in a study of Ad26.COV2.S vaccination and SARS-CoV-2 variants. Described treatment: some 19 received Ad26.COV2.S at low or high dose, single or two shots; 5 received placebo; per-sample allocation not given. Specimen acquisition occurred on day 63 following the initial vaccine or placebo injection. Clones were sequenced by immunoSEQ multiplex PCR, and TCRdb holds only the in-frame ones, with some missing. The table lists about 350,000 clones, 86% of them singletons. This specimen consisted of peripheral blood, obtained in a trial of Ad26.COV2.S vaccine versus placebo. The receptors come from a person aged 18-60 years who received the Ad26.COV2.S COVID-19 vaccine or a placebo.

The chain links TRBV2 to TRBJ1-2; D not resolved. Germline CDR1 reads SNHLY; CDR2 reads FYNNEI. The CDR3 length is 13 residues. With 9 bases removed from V and 7 bases from J, the gap between germline ends came to 18 bases. The CDR3 nucleotides are TGTGCCAGGTGGGGTAGGGTGCAAGGTGGCTACACCTTC. Translation: CARWGRVQGGYTF.

The genes are TRBV7-3 and TRBJ2-2; unclear D gene. Germline V CDR1 and CDR2: SGHTA, FQGTGA. The CDR3 runs 12 residues. Trimming removed 3 bases from V and 6 bases from J, with 5 bases in between. In DNA, the CDR3 is TGTGCCAGCAGCTTCGTTTCCGGGGAGCTGTTTTTT. Translation gives CASSFVSGELFF.

The rearrangement joins TRBV30 to TRBJ2-2; D is unresolved. V shed 4 bases and J shed 2 bases, with 29 bases lying between them. There are 20 residues in the CDR3. CDR1 and CDR2 (germline): GTSNPN, SVGIG (reference sequence). The DNA of the CDR3 is TGTGCCTGGACCTACCCCGCTACAGCCTGGCTTTACAGAAACACCGGGGAGCTGTTTTTT. Encoded protein: CAWTYPATAWLYRNTGELFF.

This chain links TRBV5-1 with TRBJ1-2; 9 bases agree with TRBD1. The CDR3 has 15 residues. The germline V gene has CDR1 SGHRS and CDR2 YFSETQ. V lost 4 bases, J lost 1 base, and 5 bases stayed unmatched. CDR3 amino acids: CASSRDRVVNYGYTF. The DNA for the CDR3 is TGCGCCAGCAGCAGGGACAGGGTGGTTAACTATGGCTACACCTTC.

CDR3: CASSLGLRLADNEQFF. CDR3 nucleotide sequence: TGCGCCAGCAGCTTGGGTTTGAGGCTCGCCGACAATGAGCAGTTCTTC. The V and J genes are TRBV5-1 and TRBJ2-1; no clear D. This CDR3 comprises 16 residues. Trimming cost V 0 bases and J 5 bases, with 15 bases left between them. Germline CDR1 is SGHRS and CDR2 is YFSETQ.

This chain links TRBV3-1 (or the pseudogene TRBV3-2) with TRBJ2-3, with D perhaps TRBD2 (5 bases). CDR1 and CDR2 from the germline V gene are LGHDT and YNNKEL (reference sequence). The CDR3 runs 15 residues. V was clipped by 5 bases and J by 5 bases, with 17 bases between them. CDR3 coding DNA: TGTGCCAGCAGCTCCGTCAGCGGTGGCGGAGATACGCAGTATTTT. Its translation: CASSSVSGGGDTQYF.

This clone was observed once. J is TRBJ2-7 and V is TRBV6-5; 11 bases align to TRBD2. CDR1 is MNHEY, CDR2 SVGAGI, per germline. Trimming took 5 bases from V and 2 from J; bases not matched to a gene: 5. This CDR3 region has 15 residues. The CDR3 DNA sequence: TGTGCCAGCAGTCTTAGCGGGGGGGGCCCCTACGAGCAGTACTTC. Translating gives CASSLSGGGPYEQYF.

V and J are TRBV5-6 and TRBJ1-2; 10 nucleotides match TRBD1. The germline V gene has CDR1 SGHDT and CDR2 YYEEEE. Trimming took 5 bases from V and 4 from J; bases not matched to a gene: 11. The CDR3 sequence is 16 residues long. The CDR3 is CASSSPGQGNVYGYTF. CDR3 DNA: TGTGCCAGCAGTAGCCCGGGACAGGGGAACGTCTATGGCTACACCTTC.

The chain employs TRBV19 and TRBJ1-2, with D perhaps TRBD1 (6 bases). V gave up 5 bases and J gave up 6 bases, with 13 bases separating them. Germline loops: CDR1 LNHDA, CDR2 SQIVND (reference sequence). The CDR3 length is 13 residues. The CDR3: CASSFPGGNGYTF. The CDR3 region has the DNA TGTGCCAGTAGTTTCCCGGGGGGCAATGGCTACACCTTC. The complete variable domain, with remaining parts taken from reference TRBV19 and TRBJ1-2, reads DGGITQSPKYLFRKEGQNVTLSCEQNLNHDAMYWYRQDPGQGLRLIYYSQIVNDFQKGDIAEGYSVSREKKESFPLTVTSAQKNPTAFYLCASSFPGGNGYTFGSGTRLTVV.

The table lists this clone with a count of one. The CDR3: CASSPPGGRGAGELFF. CDR3 sequence (DNA): TGTGCCAGCAGCCCCCCCGGCGGGAGAGGAGCCGGGGAGCTGTTTTTT. The chain uses TRBV13 and TRBJ2-2; 7 bases are a match to TRBD2. V lost 5 bases to trimming and J lost 6 bases; unmatched junction nucleotides: 12. CDR1 and CDR2 from the germline V gene are PRHDT and FYEKMQ (reference sequence). The CDR3 covers 16 residues.

V and J are TRBV11-2 and TRBJ2-2, with a possible D match to TRBD1 (5 bases). Germline values: CDR1 SGHAT, CDR2 FQNNGV. The CDR3 extends over 15 amino acids. The V end was cut by 5 bases, the J end by 1 base, with 11 bases between. As DNA, the CDR3 is TGTGCCAGCAGCACTGGGGCCGGGAACACCGGGGAGCTGTTTTTT. Translation gives CASSTGAGNTGELFF.

The V call is TRBV4-3, the J call TRBJ2-3; D is unclear. The germline gives CDR1 LGHNA, CDR2 YSLEER. V dropped 0 bases and J dropped 0 bases, with 13 bases sitting between them. This CDR3 is 17 amino acids long. Here the CDR3 reads CASSQESVPPSTDTQYF. DNA for the CDR3: TGCGCCAGCAGCCAAGAAAGTGTTCCACCTAGCACAGATACGCAGTATTTT.

This rearrangement joins TRBV6-2 or TRBV6-3 to TRBJ2-3; D possibly corresponds to TRBD1 (5 bases). Trimming removed 2 bases from V and 4 bases from J, with 16 bases in between. The CDR3 spans 16 residues. Per the germline V gene, CDR1 is MNHEY and CDR2 is SVGEGT. The CDR3 sequence is CASSYGAVGSADTQYF. The CDR3 DNA follows: TGTGCCAGCAGTTACGGGGCAGTTGGGTCGGCAGATACGCAGTATTTT.

This chain joins TRBV7-9 and TRBJ2-2; no firm D call. Germline loops: CDR1 SEHNR, CDR2 FQNEAQ (reference sequence). The CDR3 sequence is 15 residues long. Trimming shortened V by 1 base and J by 5 bases, and 11 bases separated the two germline ends. The DNA of the CDR3 is TGTGCCAGCAGCTTAGGGACCTACTTTACCGGGGAGCTGTTTTTT. Translated, it gives CASSLGTYFTGELFF.

The CDR3 sequence: CASSLRRGGSTDTQYF. In DNA form, the CDR3 reads TGTGCCAGCAGCTTACGACGGGGAGGGAGCACAGATACGCAGTATTTT. The chain recombines TRBV7-2 with TRBJ2-3, with TRBD2 identical over 7 bases. Germline assignment: CDR1 SGHTA and CDR2 FQGNSA. The CDR3 contains 16 residues. V lost 2 bases, J lost 0 bases, and 5 bases stayed unmatched.

This clone was recorded a few times. The chain is built from TRBV27 and TRBJ2-7; D unclear. Germline V gene data show CDR1 as MNHEY and CDR2 as SMNVEV (reference sequence). Trimming cost V 5 bases and J 4 bases, with 15 bases left between them. The CDR3 sequence is 14 residues long. CDR3 loop: CASSRAAVGYEQYF. The CDR3, as DNA: TGTGCCAGCAGTCGCGCCGCCGTTGGGTACGAGCAGTACTTC.

This clone was counted between two and nine times. The gene calls are TRBV4-3 and TRBJ2-3; TRBD1 is a possible D gene (6 bases). This CDR3 spans 20 amino acids. V dropped 1 base and J dropped 0 bases, with 23 bases sitting between them. Germline CDR1 is LGHNA and CDR2 is YSLEER. As DNA, the CDR3 is TGCGCCAGCAGCCAAGGTTACTTACAGGGCCTGGTCTCTAGCACAGATACGCAGTATTTT. This gives the protein CASSQGYLQGLVSSTDTQYF.

In its sample, this clone was seen a few times. V and J are TRBV2 and TRBJ1-4, with a tentative D call TRBD1 (6 bases). Germline assignment: CDR1 SNHLY and CDR2 FYNNEI. The CDR3 sequence is 15 residues long. V was pared by 7 bases and J by 0 bases, with 12 bases between. The CDR3 here is CASTLEGATNEKLFF. In nucleotides, the CDR3 is TGTGCCAGCACCCTGGAGGGGGCAACTAATGAAAAACTGTTTTTT.

The rearrangement uses TRBV29-1 and TRBJ2-1; 8 nucleotides agree with TRBD2. J lost 12 bases, V lost 4 bases, and 8 bases had no gene match. The CDR3 length is 12 residues. CDR1 and CDR2 (germline): SQVTM, ANQGSEA. The CDR3 DNA is TGCAGCGTTGTTCTTAGCGGGGCACGGCAGTTCTTC. This sequence encodes CSVVLSGARQFF.

This clone turned up a few times. The chain joins TRBV11-2 to TRBJ2-2; D is unclear. Germline CDR1 and CDR2: SGHAT and FQNNGV. The CDR3 spans 14 residues. The ends were cut back, 0 bases at V and 6 bases at J, with 8 bases in the middle. Here the CDR3 reads CASSLDRGSGELFF. For the CDR3, the DNA is TGTGCCAGCAGCTTAGATCGAGGTTCCGGGGAGCTGTTTTTT.

V gene TRBV29-1 combines with J gene TRBJ2-5; 10 nucleotides agree with TRBD1. The V gene end was trimmed by 7 bases and the J gene end by 11 bases; junction bases not matched to a gene: 13. The CDR3 totals 13 residues. Per germline, CDR1 SQVTM and CDR2 ANQGSEA. The CDR3, as DNA: TGCAGCGCTCATCCGGGACAGGGGAGGGTGCAGTACTTC. Its protein is CSAHPGQGRVQYF.

The V and J genes are TRBV2 and TRBJ2-5; 10 nucleotides line up with TRBD2. The ends lost 6 bases at V and 4 bases at J; junction bases unmatched: 17. Germline values: CDR1 SNHLY, CDR2 FYNNEI. This CDR3 contains 18 residues. CDR3 amino acids: CASRARGLAGDSGETQYF. The CDR3 DNA is TGTGCCAGCAGAGCAAGGGGGCTAGCGGGAGATTCAGGAGAGACCCAGTACTTC.

This clone was seen more than once but under ten times. This sequence joins TRBV5-6 and TRBJ2-7, with no clear D. CDR1 and CDR2 (germline): SGHDT, YYEEEE. Trimming left V 2 bases short and J 1 base short, with 16 bases between. The CDR3 is 16 residues long. The CDR3 DNA reads TGTGCCAGCAGCTTCGTAGCCTCGATCACTTCCTACGAGCAGTACTTC. It translates to CASSFVASITSYEQYF.

This clone was counted between two and nine times. V gene TRBV7-2 combines with J gene TRBJ2-5; D gene uncertain. The CDR3 is 13 amino acids. The germline V gene encodes CDR1 SGHTA and CDR2 FQGNSA. V lost 5 bases and J 7 bases, leaving 14 bases between the germline ends. The CDR3 here is CASSLNLRGTQYF. The DNA for the CDR3 is TGTGCCAGCAGCCTCAACCTTCGCGGGACCCAGTACTTC.